The clone carrying this TCR beta chain was detected only a few times. Antigen: not known. This record belongs to a study of identical twins. Findings and caveats of the study: Invariant MAIT and iNKT cells may have partly biased zero-insertion analyses.

The length of the CDR3 is 13 residues. Between the trimmed V and J ends, which lost 6 bases and 6 bases, there was a span of 14 bases. The authors used template switching to add a universal primer site and gave cDNA unique molecular identifiers. TCRdb reprocessed the 5' RACE reads via MiXCR and lists one record per CDR3 protein. This sample has over 600,000 distinct CDR3 sequences, with approximately 21% found just once. The data also belong to a second study, concerning T cells expressing NK-cell markers. As that study records: Sorted CD3+CD56+NKG2C+, CD3+CD56+NKG2C- and CD3+CD56-NKG2C+ T-cell subsets were beta-chain profiled.

The source is a woman aged 18 to 35 in good health. The J gene is TRBJ1-2, the V gene TRBV12-3 or TRBV12-4, with D maybe TRBD1 (6 bases). Sequenced input: PBMCs. CDR3 DNA: TGTGCCAGCAGGAGTACAGGGATGGATGGCTACACCTTC. It specifies CASRSTGMDGYTF.